This TCR beta chain was documented in a study of T cell responses to AZD1222 COVID-19 vaccine. Repertoires were generated with immunoSEQ multiplex PCR, while TCRdb's copy carries only in-frame clones and drops some. The sample consists of just over 150,000 clones, 70% to 90% of them appearing once. Worth noting for this clone: Its antigen is not known.

Study-wide points: When two AZD1222 doses had been given, Spike-specific TCR breadth and depth rose.

The V and J ends lost 5 bases and 8 bases respectively, with 10 bases between them. The CDR3 totals 12 residues. This TCR was recovered from an adult who had recovered from COVID-19. V usage is TRBV12-3 or TRBV12-4 and J usage is TRBJ2-1; D remains unclear. The specimen comprised peripheral blood, sampled after recovery from COVID-19. This CDR3 is CASSPTAHEQFF. In DNA, the CDR3 is TGTGCCAGCAGTCCGACCGCCCATGAGCAGTTCTTC.